Detailed here is one TCR beta chain. TCR beta cDNA was made from 500 ng total RNA with a constant-region primer. Slightly modified ARM-PCR served as the procedure for the TCR beta libraries. These libraries came from three rounds of nested multiplex PCR. TRBV1-TRBV30 forward primers paired with a C-beta reverse primer drove the first two PCR rounds, about 10 cycles each. MiXCR was run by TCRdb on the multiplex PCR reads, yielding one entry per CDR3 protein. The data contain about 310,000 distinct CDR3 sequences, roughly 60% of them singletons. Unsorted whole blood served as the source of blood RNA, and germline DNA was extracted as well. The sample originates from a study of tumor-infiltrating lymphocytes in primary liver carcinoma. Germline CDR1 and CDR2: WSHSY and SAAADI. V lost 6 bases to trimming and J lost 6 bases; unmatched junction nucleotides: 8. This CDR3 contains 13 residues.

The sequencing input was peripheral blood. The clonotype originates from a man aged 40-50 years with primary liver carcinoma and hepatitis B virus infection. This chain links TRBV10-2 with TRBJ2-7; 7 positions match TRBD2. CDR3 region: CASRTSRSGEQYF. CDR3 nucleotide sequence: TGCGCCAGCAGGACTAGCAGGAGTGGCGAGCAGTACTTC.